The 22 T cell receptor beta chains given below trace back to one sample, sequenced in a study of blood T cell repertoires in COVID-19. The assay was immunoSEQ multiplex PCR, and TCRdb's table has in-frame clones only and misses some. The sample includes about 350,000 clones, more than 70% of them seen just once. The sample consisted of peripheral blood. The receptors shown here come from a woman in her fifties or sixties with COVID-19, enrolled during active disease.

Notes on this clone: Other nucleotide sequences in the sample specify the same CDR3. V gene TRBV2 combines with J gene TRBJ2-2; 9 bases match TRBD1. V dropped 6 bases and J dropped 6; count of bases not matched to a gene: 5. In germline, CDR1 is SNHLY, CDR2 FYNNEI. CDR3 length equals 14 residues. This chain's CDR3 is CASRRQGDAGELFF. Written as DNA, the CDR3 is TGTGCCAGCAGGAGACAGGGGGATGCCGGGGAGCTGTTTTTT. Based on the CDR3 plus reference TRBV2 and TRBJ2-2, the full variable domain is EPEVTQTPSHQVTQMGQEVILRCVPISNHLYFYWYRQILGQKVEFLVSFYNNEISEKSEIFDDQFSVERPDGSNFTLKIRSTKLEDSAMYFCASRRQGDAGELFFGEGSRLTVL.

V usage is TRBV7-9 and J usage is TRBJ1-2; weak D call: TRBD1 (5 bases). Trimming left V 4 bases short and J 10 bases short, with 19 bases between. The CDR3 has 14 amino acids. In germline, CDR1 is SEHNR, CDR2 FQNEAQ (reference sequence). The CDR3 here is CASSSIRQPMFYTF. Here the CDR3 DNA reads TGTGCCAGCAGCTCAATTCGACAGCCTATGTTCTACACCTTC.

The chain combines TRBV27 with TRBJ1-4, with D possibly matching TRBD1 (6 bases). Germline V lookup: CDR1 MNHEY, CDR2 SMNVEV (reference sequence). The CDR3 consists of 17 residues. The germline V and J ends were trimmed by 6 bases and 8 bases, with 25 bases remaining between them. CDR3 sequence: CASSPMGGAKGNEKLFF. DNA of the CDR3: TGTGCCAGCAGCCCTATGGGGGGGGCAAAGGGTAACGAAAAACTGTTTTTT.

The V and J genes are TRBV6-7 and TRBJ2-7, with a weak D call TRBD1 (5 bases). TRBV6-7 is recorded as an ORF, its role being uncertain. The V end was cut by 6 bases, the J end by 2 bases, with 17 bases between. This CDR3 region has 15 residues. The CDR3 bases are TGTGCCAGCAGGTCAGACAGTGCACCTACCTACGAGCAGTACTTC. It translates to CASRSDSAPTYEQYF.

The DNA of the CDR3 is TGTGCCAGCATCGGGCTAGCGGGGGGGGATACGCAGTATTTT. Encoded protein: CASIGLAGGDTQYF. The chain joins TRBV7-9 to TRBJ2-3, with 12 bases lining up with TRBD2. This CDR3 is built from 14 residues. With V trimmed by 7 bases and J by 6 bases, 5 bases remained unmatched. The germline gives CDR1 SEHNR, CDR2 FQNEAQ (reference sequence).

The chain combines TRBV5-4 with TRBJ1-2; weak D call: TRBD1 (5 bases). Trimming pared 4 bases from V and 4 bases from J, leaving 14 bases between. This CDR3 has 14 amino acids. Germline V gene data show CDR1 as SGHNT and CDR2 as YYREEE (reference sequence). The CDR3 reads CASSTKQVLYGYTF. CDR3 sequence (DNA): TGTGCCAGCAGCACCAAACAGGTCCTCTATGGCTACACCTTC. The variable domain in full, completed from reference TRBV5-4 and TRBJ1-2, reads ETGVTQSPTHLIKTRGQQVTLRCSSQSGHNTVSWYQQALGQGPQFIFQYYREEENGRGNFPPRFSGLQFPNYSSELNVNALELDDSALYLCASSTKQVLYGYTFGSGTRLTVV.

The chain links TRBV7-2 to TRBJ1-2; D might be TRBD1 (5 bases). With 5 bases removed from V and 7 bases from J, the gap between germline ends came to 17 bases. This CDR3 is built from 14 residues. Germline CDR1 reads SGHTA; CDR2 reads FQGNSA. The CDR3 sequence is CASSRRGGAVGYTF. CDR3 in DNA: TGTGCCAGCAGCAGACGGGGAGGGGCAGTTGGCTACACCTTC.

For the CDR3, the DNA is TGTGCCAGCTCACCACCCGGGGCGGGAAGGTCGGACACCATATATTTT. Protein product: CASSPPGAGRSDTIYF. The chain employs TRBV18 and TRBJ1-3, with a tentative D call TRBD1 (5 bases). CDR1 KGHSH and CDR2 LQKENI come from the germline V gene. This CDR3 spans 16 amino acids. Trimming stripped 0 bases from V and 8 bases from J, with 17 bases between.

V usage is TRBV5-8 and J usage is TRBJ1-5, with D perhaps TRBD1 (6 bases). The germline V gene encodes CDR1 SGHTS and CDR2 YDEGEE. The CDR3 runs 13 residues. Deletions cut 5 bases from V and 9 bases from J, with 15 bases between. DNA of the CDR3: TGTGCCAGCAGTCACAGGGTAGAGGGGCCCCAGCATTTT. This sequence encodes CASSHRVEGPQHF.

This clone has only one observation. This chain links TRBV2 with TRBJ1-2, with 7 bases matching TRBD1. V trimming: 6 bases; J trimming: 3 bases; junction bases outside the gene matches: 7. Germline CDR1 SNHLY, CDR2 FYNNEI. The CDR3 runs 14 residues. CDR3 sequence: CASSYRGSDYGYTF. CDR3 bases: TGTGCCAGCAGCTACAGGGGAAGCGACTATGGCTACACCTTC.

As DNA, the CDR3 is TGTGCCAGTAGCCCGAGGTGGACTTCAACTAATGAAAAACTGTTTTTT. It yields the protein CASSPRWTSTNEKLFF. The rearrangement uses TRBV19 and TRBJ1-4; D unresolved. This CDR3 is 16 amino acids long. Germline V gene sequence: CDR1 LNHDA, CDR2 SQIVND (reference sequence). Trimming took off 6 bases at V and 0 bases at J, with 14 bases between the two ends.

The rearrangement joins TRBV6-5 to TRBJ1-1; tentatively, D is TRBD1 (5 bases). CDR3 length: 13 residues. Germline V lookup: CDR1 MNHEY, CDR2 SVGAGI. V was cut by 5 bases and J by 1 base, with 8 bases left in between. The CDR3 coding sequence is TGTGCCAGCAGTCAACAGGAGAACACTGAAGCTTTCTTT. Amino acids: CASSQQENTEAFF.

This sequence joins TRBV5-1 and TRBJ1-1, with D perhaps matching TRBD1 (6 bases). Per the germline V gene, CDR1 is SGHRS and CDR2 is YFSETQ. Trimming shortened V by 4 bases and J by 1 base, and 11 bases separated the two germline ends. The CDR3 has 14 amino acids. The CDR3 loop reads CASSPGGANTEAFF. The CDR3 DNA sequence: TGCGCCAGCAGCCCCGGGGGGGCGAACACTGAAGCTTTCTTT.

The chain couples TRBV4-2 to TRBJ2-7; TRBD2 agrees at 7 bases. The V and J ends lost 0 bases and 6 bases, in that order; junction bases with no gene match: 2. Per the germline V gene, CDR1 is LGHNA and CDR2 is YNFKEQ. This CDR3 has 13 amino acids. The CDR3 nucleotides read TGTGCCAGCAGCCAAGATCGCGGGAGCGAGCAGTACTTC. This sequence encodes CASSQDRGSEQYF.

The gene calls are TRBV25-1 and TRBJ1-5; 8 positions agree with TRBD1. J lost 5 bases, V lost 5 bases, and 8 bases had no gene match. From germline, CDR1 is MGHDK and CDR2 SYGVNS. The CDR3 length is 15 residues. The CDR3 protein is CASSPLDRGDQPQHF. DNA for the CDR3: TGTGCCAGCAGTCCTTTAGACAGGGGCGATCAGCCCCAGCATTTT.

This rearrangement joins TRBV3-1 (or the pseudogene TRBV3-2) to TRBJ2-5, with a possible D match to TRBD1 (5 bases). CDR1 and CDR2 (germline): LGHDT, YNNKEL (reference sequence). The ends were cut back, 0 bases at V and 5 bases at J, with 16 bases in the middle. The CDR3 covers 16 residues. CDR3 DNA sequence: TGTGCCAGCAGCCAAGAGGGTTGGGGCGGTTCGGAGACCCAGTACTTC. This codes for CASSQEGWGGSETQYF.

The genes are TRBV2 and TRBJ2-7; 7 bases agree with TRBD1. V lost 8 bases and J lost 4; bases outside the gene matches: 5. Germline CDR1 SNHLY, CDR2 FYNNEI. The CDR3 spans 12 residues. As DNA, the CDR3 is TGTGCCAGCGGGACAGCCAGTTACGAGCAGTACTTC. Residues: CASGTASYEQYF.

This clone was seen once. CDR3 amino acids: CASSLVVRGRVAETQYF. For the CDR3, the DNA is TGTGCCAGCAGCTTAGTCGTACGCGGCCGGGTCGCCGAGACCCAGTACTTC. This chain links TRBV7-2 with TRBJ2-5, with D unresolved. V was clipped by 1 base and J by 5 bases, with 20 bases between them. The CDR3 extends over 17 amino acids. Germline V gene sequence: CDR1 SGHTA, CDR2 FQGNSA.

This sequence joins TRBV12-3 or TRBV12-4 and TRBJ2-7; 7 nucleotides agree with TRBD1. The CDR3 loop spans 11 amino acids. V shed 9 bases, J shed 4 bases, and the junction held 3 bases outside the gene matches. CDR3 sequence reads: CASGQVYEQYF. The CDR3 DNA follows: TGTGCCAGTGGACAGGTTTACGAGCAGTACTTC.

The chain uses TRBV12-5 and TRBJ2-7; 8 positions agree with TRBD2. The CDR3 spans 16 residues. J lost 4 bases, V lost 3 bases, and 11 bases had no gene match. CDR1 is LGHNT, CDR2 FRNRAP, per germline. The DNA for the CDR3 is TGTGCTAGTGGTTTTTCCCCAGCGGGGGCGATGTACGAGCAGTACTTC. It encodes CASGFSPAGAMYEQYF.

The V gene is TRBV18, the J gene TRBJ1-1; D is possibly TRBD1 (5 bases). The V and J ends lost 2 bases and 2 bases respectively, with 9 bases between them. The germline gives CDR1 KGHSH, CDR2 LQKENI. The CDR3 is made up of 14 amino acids. The CDR3 here is CASSPSRANTEAFF. In DNA, the CDR3 is TGTGCCAGCTCACCAAGCAGGGCTAACACTGAAGCTTTCTTT.

The chain recombines TRBV10-3 with TRBJ1-1; 7 bases agree with TRBD1. Germline V gene sequence: CDR1 ENHRY, CDR2 SYGVKD. J gave up 0 bases and V 6 bases, and 4 bases lay outside the gene matches. The CDR3 extends over 14 amino acids. This CDR3 is CAIRDRPLNTEAFF. CDR3 in DNA: TGTGCCATCAGGGACAGGCCTCTGAACACTGAAGCTTTCTTT.